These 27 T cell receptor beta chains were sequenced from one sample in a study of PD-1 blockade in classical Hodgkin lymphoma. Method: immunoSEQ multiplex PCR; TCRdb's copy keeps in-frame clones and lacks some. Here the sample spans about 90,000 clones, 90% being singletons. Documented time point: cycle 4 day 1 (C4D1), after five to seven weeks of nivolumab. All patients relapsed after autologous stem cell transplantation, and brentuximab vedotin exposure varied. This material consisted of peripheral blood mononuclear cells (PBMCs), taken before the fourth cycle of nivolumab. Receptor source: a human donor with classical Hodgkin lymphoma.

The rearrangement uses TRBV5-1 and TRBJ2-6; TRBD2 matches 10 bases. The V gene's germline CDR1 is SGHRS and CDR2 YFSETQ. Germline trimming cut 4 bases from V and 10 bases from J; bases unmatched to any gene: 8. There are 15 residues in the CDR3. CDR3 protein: CASSPLLAGKNVLTF. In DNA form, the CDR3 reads TGCGCCAGCAGCCCCTTACTAGCGGGGAAGAACGTCCTGACTTTC.

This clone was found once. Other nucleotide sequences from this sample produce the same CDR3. The CDR3 sequence is CASSLSPRDSRSDTQYF. CDR3 nucleotides: TGTGCCAGCAGCTTATCACCCCGGGACTCGAGATCAGATACGCAGTATTTT. This chain uses TRBV7-6 with TRBJ2-3; D may be TRBD2 (6 bases). CDR1 is SGHVS, CDR2 FNYEAQ, per germline. The V and J ends lost 2 bases and 4 bases respectively, with 19 bases between them. The CDR3 extends over 17 amino acids.

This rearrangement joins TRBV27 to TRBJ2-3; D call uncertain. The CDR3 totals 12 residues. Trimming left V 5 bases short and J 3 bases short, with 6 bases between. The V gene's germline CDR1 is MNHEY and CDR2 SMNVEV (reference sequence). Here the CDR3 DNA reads TGTGCCAGCAGTCCTGCGACAGATACGCAGTATTTT. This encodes CASSPATDTQYF.

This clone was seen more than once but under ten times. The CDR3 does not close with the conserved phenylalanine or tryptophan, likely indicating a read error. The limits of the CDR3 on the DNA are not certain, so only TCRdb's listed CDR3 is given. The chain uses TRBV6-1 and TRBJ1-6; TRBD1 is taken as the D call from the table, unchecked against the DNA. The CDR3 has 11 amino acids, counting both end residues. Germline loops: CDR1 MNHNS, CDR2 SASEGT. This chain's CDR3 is CASSEGPASRD.

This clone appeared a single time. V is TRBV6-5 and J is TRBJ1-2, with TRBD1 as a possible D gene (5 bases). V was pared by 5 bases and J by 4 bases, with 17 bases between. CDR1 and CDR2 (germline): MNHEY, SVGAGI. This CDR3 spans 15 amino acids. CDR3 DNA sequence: TGTGCCAGCAGTCCCTACCAGGGTCCGGGCTATGGCTACACCTTC. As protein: CASSPYQGPGYGYTF.

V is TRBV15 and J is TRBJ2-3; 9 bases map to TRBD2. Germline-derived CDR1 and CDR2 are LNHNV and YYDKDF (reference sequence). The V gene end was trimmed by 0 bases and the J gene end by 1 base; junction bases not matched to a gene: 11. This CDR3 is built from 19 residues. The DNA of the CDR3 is TGTGCCACCAGCAGAGATGGGGGGAGAGCTAGCGGGGGCACAGATACGCAGTATTTT. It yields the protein CATSRDGGRASGGTDTQYF.

DNA of the CDR3: TGTGCCAGCAGCTTACAGGGTAGGGATAATTCACCCCTCCACTTT. Residues: CASSLQGRDNSPLHF. V and J are TRBV9 and TRBJ1-6; possible D gene TRBD1, 6 bases. The CDR3 consists of 15 residues. The germline V gene has CDR1 SGDLS and CDR2 YYNGEE. Trimming shortened V by 4 bases and J by 5 bases, and 13 bases separated the two germline ends.

As DNA, the CDR3 is TGTGCCAGCAGTGAACTATCGTCCTCGGAGGGCTCCTATAATTCACCCCTCCACTTT. Amino acids: CASSELSSSEGSYNSPLHF. The chain is built from TRBV2 and TRBJ1-6, with unresolved D. CDR1 SNHLY and CDR2 FYNNEI come from the germline V gene. CDR3 size: 19 residues. V was cut by 2 bases and J by 0 bases, with 17 bases left in between.

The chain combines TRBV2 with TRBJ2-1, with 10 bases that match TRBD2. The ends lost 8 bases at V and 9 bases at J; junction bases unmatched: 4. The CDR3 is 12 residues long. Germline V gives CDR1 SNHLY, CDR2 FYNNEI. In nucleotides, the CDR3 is TGTGCCAGCGCCGGGACTAGCGTTGAGCAGTTCTTC. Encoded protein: CASAGTSVEQFF.

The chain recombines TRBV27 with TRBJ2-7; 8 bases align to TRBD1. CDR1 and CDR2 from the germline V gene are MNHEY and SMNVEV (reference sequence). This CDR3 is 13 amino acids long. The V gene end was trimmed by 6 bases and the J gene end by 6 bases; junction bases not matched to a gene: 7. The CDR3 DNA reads TGTGCCAGCAGGAGGACAGGGAGTGGCGAGCAGTACTTC. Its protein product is CASRRTGSGEQYF.

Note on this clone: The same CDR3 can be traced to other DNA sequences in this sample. This chain's CDR3 is CASSFGGYQETQYF. In DNA, the CDR3 is TGTGCCAGCAGTTTCGGCGGGTACCAAGAGACCCAGTACTTC. The genes are TRBV28 and TRBJ2-5, with D possibly matching TRBD2 (5 bases). The V and J ends lost 3 bases and 0 bases respectively, with 8 bases between them. From germline, CDR1 is MDHEN and CDR2 SYDVKM. The CDR3 is 14 amino acids.

In nucleotides, the CDR3 is TGTGCCAGCAGCATAGGGAGCCAGGGCACCGGGGAGCTGTTTTTT. It is translated as CASSIGSQGTGELFF. The chain recombines TRBV6-5 with TRBJ2-2; the D call may be TRBD1 or TRBD2 (5 bases each). Trimming took off 6 bases at V and 4 bases at J, with 15 bases between the two ends. Germline V gene data show CDR1 as MNHEY and CDR2 as SVGAGI. The CDR3 extends over 15 amino acids.

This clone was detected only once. The CDR3 here is CASSPERDGELFF. The CDR3 region has the DNA TGTGCCAGCAGCCCCGAGCGGGACGGGGAGCTGTTTTTT. The rearrangement joins TRBV9 to TRBJ2-2, with 7 nucleotides matching TRBD2. The germline gives CDR1 SGDLS, CDR2 YYNGEE. V lost 4 bases to trimming and J lost 7 bases; unmatched junction nucleotides: 4. The CDR3 runs to 13 residues.

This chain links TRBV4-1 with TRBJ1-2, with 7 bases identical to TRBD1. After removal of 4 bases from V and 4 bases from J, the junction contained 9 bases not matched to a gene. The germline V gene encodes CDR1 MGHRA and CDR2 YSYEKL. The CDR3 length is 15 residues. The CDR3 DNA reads TGCGCCAGCAGCCGGGGAGAGGGACAGCTCTATGGCTACACCTTC. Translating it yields CASSRGEGQLYGYTF.

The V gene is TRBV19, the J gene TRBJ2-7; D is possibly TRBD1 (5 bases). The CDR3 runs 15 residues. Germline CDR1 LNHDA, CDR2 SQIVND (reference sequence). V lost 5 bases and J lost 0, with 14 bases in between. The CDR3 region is CASSATVWSSYEQYF. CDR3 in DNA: TGTGCCAGTAGTGCGACAGTTTGGAGCTCCTACGAGCAGTACTTC.

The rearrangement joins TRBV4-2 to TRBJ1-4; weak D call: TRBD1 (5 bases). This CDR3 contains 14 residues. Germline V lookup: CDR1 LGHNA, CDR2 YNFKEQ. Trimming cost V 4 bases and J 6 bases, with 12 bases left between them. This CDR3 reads CASSPGFGDEKLFF. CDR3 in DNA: TGTGCCAGCAGCCCAGGGTTCGGGGATGAAAAACTGTTTTTT.

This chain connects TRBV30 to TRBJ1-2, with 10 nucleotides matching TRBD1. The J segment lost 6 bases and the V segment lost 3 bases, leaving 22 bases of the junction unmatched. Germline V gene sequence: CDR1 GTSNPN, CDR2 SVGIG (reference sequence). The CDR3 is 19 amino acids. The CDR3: CAWRPLILGQGTTGDGYTF. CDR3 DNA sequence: TGTGCCTGGAGGCCGCTGATCCTGGGACAGGGGACTACCGGTGATGGCTACACCTTC.

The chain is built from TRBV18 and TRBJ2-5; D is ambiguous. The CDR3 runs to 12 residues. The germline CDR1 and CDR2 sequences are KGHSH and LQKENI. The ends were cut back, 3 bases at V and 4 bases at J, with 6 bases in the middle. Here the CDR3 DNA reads TGTGCCAGCTCACCGGTTGTAGAGACCCAGTACTTC. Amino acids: CASSPVVETQYF.

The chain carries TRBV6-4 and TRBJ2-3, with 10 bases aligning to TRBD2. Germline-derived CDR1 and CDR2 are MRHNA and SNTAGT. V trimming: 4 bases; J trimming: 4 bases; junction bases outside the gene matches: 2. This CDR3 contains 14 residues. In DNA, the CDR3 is TGTGCCAGCAGTGGTAGCGGGGGGCCAGATACGCAGTATTTT. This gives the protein CASSGSGGPDTQYF.

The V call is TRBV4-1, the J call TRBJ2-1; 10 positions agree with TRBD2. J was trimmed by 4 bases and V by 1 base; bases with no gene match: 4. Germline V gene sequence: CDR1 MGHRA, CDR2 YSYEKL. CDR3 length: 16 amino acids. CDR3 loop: CASSQGPSGGYNEQFF. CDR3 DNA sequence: TGCGCCAGCAGCCAAGGACCTAGCGGGGGTTACAATGAGCAGTTCTTC.

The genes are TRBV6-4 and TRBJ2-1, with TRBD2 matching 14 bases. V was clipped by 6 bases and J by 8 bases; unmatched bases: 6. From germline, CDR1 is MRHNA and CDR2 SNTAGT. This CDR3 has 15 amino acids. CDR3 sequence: CASRATSGGVDEQFF. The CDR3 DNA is TGTGCCAGCAGAGCGACTAGCGGGGGGGTGGATGAGCAGTTCTTC.

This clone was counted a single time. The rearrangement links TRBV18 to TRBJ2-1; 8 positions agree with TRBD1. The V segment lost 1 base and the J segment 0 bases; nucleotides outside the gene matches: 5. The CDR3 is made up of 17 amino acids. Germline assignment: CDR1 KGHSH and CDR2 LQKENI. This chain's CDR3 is CASSPLRGQSSYNEQFF. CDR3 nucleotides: TGTGCCAGCTCACCACTCAGGGGGCAAAGCTCCTACAATGAGCAGTTCTTC.

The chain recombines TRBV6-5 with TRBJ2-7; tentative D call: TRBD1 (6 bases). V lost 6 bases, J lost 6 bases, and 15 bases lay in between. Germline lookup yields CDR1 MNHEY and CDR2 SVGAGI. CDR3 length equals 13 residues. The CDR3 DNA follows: TGTGCCAGCAGGCCCGGCACAGGGCTCGAGCAGTACTTC. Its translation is CASRPGTGLEQYF.

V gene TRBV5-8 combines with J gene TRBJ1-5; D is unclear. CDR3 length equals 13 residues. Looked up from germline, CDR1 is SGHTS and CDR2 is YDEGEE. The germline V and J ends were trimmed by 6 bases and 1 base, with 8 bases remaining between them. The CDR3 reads CASKPQSNQPQHF. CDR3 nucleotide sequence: TGTGCCAGCAAACCACAGAGCAATCAGCCCCAGCATTTT.

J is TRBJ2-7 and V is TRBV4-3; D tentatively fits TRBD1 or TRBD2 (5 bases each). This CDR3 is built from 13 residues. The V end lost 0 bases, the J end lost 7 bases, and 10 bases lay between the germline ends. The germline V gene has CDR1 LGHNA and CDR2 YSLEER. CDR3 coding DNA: TGCGCCAGCAGCCAAGACCCAGGGAGAGAGCAGTACTTC. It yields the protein CASSQDPGREQYF.

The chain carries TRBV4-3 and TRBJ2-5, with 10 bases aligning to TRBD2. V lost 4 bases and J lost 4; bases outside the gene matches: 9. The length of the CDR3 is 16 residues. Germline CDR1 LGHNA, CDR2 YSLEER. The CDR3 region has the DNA TGCGCCAGCAGCCCGACCAGCGGGGGGGCGGGAGAGACCCAGTACTTC. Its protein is CASSPTSGGAGETQYF.

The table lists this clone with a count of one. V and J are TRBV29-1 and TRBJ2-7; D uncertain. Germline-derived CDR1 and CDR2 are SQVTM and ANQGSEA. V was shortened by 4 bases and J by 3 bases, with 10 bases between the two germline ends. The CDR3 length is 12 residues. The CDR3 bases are TGCAGCGTTGGAAGGAGCAGCTACGAGCAGTACTTC. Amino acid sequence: CSVGRSSYEQYF.